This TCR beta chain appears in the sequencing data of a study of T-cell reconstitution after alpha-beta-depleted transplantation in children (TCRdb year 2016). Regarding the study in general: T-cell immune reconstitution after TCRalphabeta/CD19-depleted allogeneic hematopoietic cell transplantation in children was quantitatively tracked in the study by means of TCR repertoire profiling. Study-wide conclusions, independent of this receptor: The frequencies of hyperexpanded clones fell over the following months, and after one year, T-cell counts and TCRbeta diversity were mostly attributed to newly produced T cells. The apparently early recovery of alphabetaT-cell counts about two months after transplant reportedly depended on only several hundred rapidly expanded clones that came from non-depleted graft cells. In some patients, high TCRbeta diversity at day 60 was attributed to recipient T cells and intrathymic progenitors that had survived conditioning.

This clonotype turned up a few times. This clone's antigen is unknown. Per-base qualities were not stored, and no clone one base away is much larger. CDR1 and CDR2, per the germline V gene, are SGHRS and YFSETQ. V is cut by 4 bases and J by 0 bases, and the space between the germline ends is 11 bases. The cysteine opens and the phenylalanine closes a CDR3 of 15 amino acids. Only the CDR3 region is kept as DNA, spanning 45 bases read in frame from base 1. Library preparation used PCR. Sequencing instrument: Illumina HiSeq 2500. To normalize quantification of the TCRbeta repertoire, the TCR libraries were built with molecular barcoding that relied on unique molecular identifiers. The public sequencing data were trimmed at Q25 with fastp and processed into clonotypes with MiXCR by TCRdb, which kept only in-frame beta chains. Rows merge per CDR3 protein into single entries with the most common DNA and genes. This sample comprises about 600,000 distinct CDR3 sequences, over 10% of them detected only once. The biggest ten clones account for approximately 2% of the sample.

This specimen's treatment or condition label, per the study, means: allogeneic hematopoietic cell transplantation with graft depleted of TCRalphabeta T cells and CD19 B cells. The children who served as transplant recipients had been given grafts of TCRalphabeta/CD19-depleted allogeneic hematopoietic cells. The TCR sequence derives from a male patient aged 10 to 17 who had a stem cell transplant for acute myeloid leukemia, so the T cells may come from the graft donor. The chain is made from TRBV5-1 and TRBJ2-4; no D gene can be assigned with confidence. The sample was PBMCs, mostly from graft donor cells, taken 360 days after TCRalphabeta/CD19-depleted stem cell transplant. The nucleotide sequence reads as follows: TGCGCCAGCAGCCCTGTTTCGATAGCCAAAAACATTCAGTACTTC. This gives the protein CASSPVSIAKNIQYF.